What follows describes a single T cell receptor (beta chain). Its antigen remains unidentified. V was clipped by 5 bases and J by 2 bases; unmatched bases: 5. The CDR3 is 14 amino acids. Per germline, CDR1 SQVTM and CDR2 ANQGSEA. These data belong to a study of PD-L1 blockade in urothelial cancer. Study information: Every 3 weeks, patients received intravenous atezolizumab 1,200 mg, beginning 2014. As for prior chemotherapy regimens, patients had received 0 to 3.

Study-level points and caveats: Tumor-associated clones in the blood of durable-benefit patients grew more at 3 weeks.

Synthetic analogs of TCR templates were spiked into every PCR. TCRdb's table, derived via immunoSEQ multiplex PCR, lists solely in-frame clones and lacks some. The sample lists around 60,000 clones, approximately 81% occurring once. The time point was: pretreatment peripheral blood. The source was PBMCs, collected around atezolizumab (anti-PD-L1) treatment. This chain links TRBV29-1 with TRBJ1-4, with 7 bases lining up with TRBD1. The sequence came from a man aged 70 or older with urothelial cancer. The CDR3 loop is CSVTGQATNEKLFF. CDR3 DNA sequence: TGCAGCGTTACCGGACAGGCGACTAATGAAAAACTGTTTTTT.